This T cell receptor (beta chain) was identified during a study of blood T cell repertoires in COVID-19 (dated by TCRdb to the early 2020s). Some background on the complete study: Collaborator samples came from the United States, Italy and Spain and covered acute and convalescent phases of COVID-19. The material from the prospective study consisted of cDNA or gDNA derived from T cells, B-cell-depleted T cells, or PBMCs. Deeply sampled blood TCRbeta repertoires from subjects exposed to, actively infected with, or recovered from COVID-19 were included in the dataset. The repertoires were made available in a free public database intended to serve as a resource for research on the immune response to SARS-CoV-2. The samples were drawn from the first 160 participants of the ongoing ImmuneRACE study and from 950 to 1,500 subjects provided by 6 global collaborators. The sample metadata nearly always contained a de-identified subject ID, COVID-19 status, age in years and sex. Where HLA class I and class II types were available, the types were taken from metadata supplied by the sample provider, not from assay-based typing. General study outcomes and caveats: The quantity of clinical and demographic metadata differed by source and by participant and was supplied without curation.

Collaborating institutions collected whole blood in K2EDTA tubes following their own protocols. For TCRbeta analysis, collaborators shipped samples in one of three forms: frozen whole blood, isolated PBMCs, or DNA extracted from either of those sample types. The germline V gene specifies MDHEN as CDR1 and SYDVKM as CDR2. The trim is 6 bases for V and 1 base for J, with a gap of 13 bases between the germline ends. The CDR3 runs 15 amino acids, cysteine and phenylalanine included. The retained sequence is limited to the CDR3, 45 bases, with the frame set at the first base. TCRbeta CDR3 regions were amplified from genomic DNA using the immunoSEQ Assay, a bias-controlled multiplex PCR. The study's processing was this. Within the assay, amplification of reference gene primers was used to estimate how many nucleated cells each sample contained. To quantify the absolute abundance of each unique TCRbeta CDR3 rearrangement, sequence reads were collapsed and filtered. For each sample, productive Simpson clonality was calculated as the square root of Simpson's diversity index over productive rearrangements. TCRdb re-hosts the immuneACCESS table, in-frame sequences only. Its copies lack some clones; in the studies checked, an unresolved V gene accounts for under half of them, and the cause for the rest is not known. V, J and clone size derive from that table, while D and trimming were established from the DNA sequence. The sample yields fewer than 200,000 clones; under 80% were counted once. The ten largest clonotypes hold around 2.7% of the sample.

For this clone: Its antigen specificity is not known. Base qualities are not provided; no much larger clone lies one nucleotide away.

Source material: peripheral blood. This clonotype was obtained from a man in his 70s with acute or convalescent COVID-19. The rearrangement joined TRBV28 to TRBJ1-3; the D gene is unclear. The CDR3 protein sequence reads: CASSQPPVSGNTIYF. The DNA sequence is given as TGTGCCAGCAGCCAACCCCCGGTGTCTGGAAACACCATATATTTT.